What follows are 10 T cell receptor beta chains derived from one specimen sequenced in a study of cytomegalovirus exposure and HLA in healthy donors. Amplification used 60 Vbeta primers and 13 Jbeta primers. Sequencing was performed with immunoSEQ multiplex PCR; in TCRdb, only in-frame clones are kept and a portion is missing. The table lists some 130,000 clones. The source material was PBMCs. Every receptor here comes from a woman aged 55-70 years in good health and CMV-seronegative.

J is TRBJ1-6 and V is TRBV5-5; 10 bases align to TRBD1. This CDR3 is built from 14 residues. Trimming cost V 2 bases and J 9 bases; bases outside gene matches: 2. Germline V gene data show CDR1 as SGHKS and CDR2 as YYEKEE (reference sequence). For the CDR3, the DNA is TGTGCCAGCAGCTTTGGGACAGGGGCTTCACCCCTCCACTTT. It translates to CASSFGTGASPLHF.

The rearrangement joins TRBV19 to TRBJ1-3; D gene ambiguous. The CDR3 has 15 residues. CDR1 and CDR2 (germline): LNHDA, SQIVND (reference sequence). V gave up 7 bases and J gave up 2 bases, with 15 bases separating them. DNA of the CDR3: TGTGCCAGTAAAGGAGGGCAATTAGCTGGAAACACCATATATTTT. Amino acid sequence: CASKGGQLAGNTIYF.

The gene calls are TRBV5-6 and TRBJ2-2; perhaps TRBD2 as D (6 bases). This CDR3 is 15 amino acids long. The germline V gene has CDR1 SGHDT and CDR2 YYEEEE. V lost 1 base, J lost 7 bases, and 14 bases lay in between. CDR3 sequence: CASSLISGVDGELFF. Here the CDR3 DNA reads TGTGCCAGCAGCTTGATCTCGGGAGTAGACGGGGAGCTGTTTTTT. Looking up the rest from reference TRBV5-6 and TRBJ2-2 gives the full variable domain: DAGVTQSPTHLIKTRGQQVTLRCSPKSGHDTVSWYQQALGQGPQFIFQYYEEEERQRGNFPDRFSGHQFPNYSSELNVNALLLGDSALYLCASSLISGVDGELFFGEGSRLTVL.

The chain uses TRBV27 and TRBJ2-2; TRBD1 aligns across 9 bases. The V gene's germline CDR1 is MNHEY and CDR2 SMNVEV (reference sequence). This CDR3 is built from 16 residues. V shed 2 bases and J 3 bases; nucleotides not matched to a gene: 4. The CDR3: CASSLGGQGYTGELFF. Here the CDR3 DNA reads TGTGCCAGCAGTTTAGGGGGACAGGGCTACACCGGGGAGCTGTTTTTT.

V usage is TRBV7-3 and J usage is TRBJ1-2; the match to TRBD1 covers 9 bases. Per germline, CDR1 SGHTA and CDR2 FQGTGA. This CDR3 is 14 amino acids long. The V gene end was trimmed by 5 bases and the J gene end by 6 bases; junction bases not matched to a gene: 7. The CDR3 region has the DNA TGTGCCAGCAGCACAACAGGGGGCTTCGATGGCTACACCTTC. Translated: CASSTTGGFDGYTF.

The chain combines TRBV6-5 with TRBJ2-7; 8 nucleotides align to TRBD2. CDR3 length: 15 amino acids. V shed 5 bases and J 4 bases; nucleotides not matched to a gene: 10. CDR1 is MNHEY, CDR2 SVGAGI, per germline. The DNA of the CDR3 is TGTGCCAGCAGTCCCGCGGGAGGCCATTTTTACGAGCAGTACTTC. Amino acid sequence: CASSPAGGHFYEQYF.

The rearrangement links TRBV30 to TRBJ2-5; weak D call: TRBD2 (6 bases). V dropped 0 bases and J dropped 10 bases, with 21 bases sitting between them. The length of the CDR3 is 15 residues. Germline V gene lookup returns CDR1 GTSNPN and CDR2 SVGIG (reference sequence). CDR3 region: CAWSVRSGAVMGQYF. DNA of the CDR3: TGTGCCTGGAGTGTACGTAGCGGAGCGGTTATGGGCCAGTACTTC. The variable domain in full, completed from reference TRBV30 and TRBJ2-5, reads SQTIHQWPATLVQPVGSPLSLECTVEGTSNPNLYWYRQAAGRGLQLLFYSVGIGQISSEVPQNLSASRPQDRQFILSSKKLLLSDSGFYLCAWSVRSGAVMGQYFGPGTRLLVL.

The rearrangement uses TRBV5-4 and TRBJ1-2, with TRBD1 matching over 8 bases. This CDR3 is built from 16 residues. From germline, CDR1 is SGHNT and CDR2 YYREEE (reference sequence). With 1 base clipped from V and 5 bases from J, the junction kept 10 bases outside the gene matches. CDR3 sequence: CASSLSAQGARYGYTF. CDR3 in DNA: TGTGCCAGCAGCTTGTCCGCTCAGGGGGCGCGGTATGGCTACACCTTC.

The J gene is TRBJ2-7, the V gene TRBV27; perhaps TRBD2 as D (7 bases). The germline V and J ends were trimmed by 2 bases and 3 bases, with 14 bases remaining between them. From germline, CDR1 is MNHEY and CDR2 SMNVEV (reference sequence). The CDR3 contains 15 residues. This chain's CDR3 is CASSLRGAGIYEQYF. CDR3 DNA sequence: TGTGCCAGCAGTTTACGGGGGGCCGGAATCTACGAGCAGTACTTC.

The rearrangement uses TRBV5-4 and TRBJ2-1, with 12 bases fitting TRBD2. CDR1 is SGHNT and CDR2 is YYREEE in the germline V gene (reference sequence). The CDR3 is made up of 17 amino acids. J lost 4 bases, V lost 0 bases, and 5 bases had no gene match. This chain's CDR3 is CASSLGKLAGGYNEQFF. The CDR3 DNA sequence: TGTGCCAGCAGCTTGGGGAAACTAGCGGGAGGATACAATGAGCAGTTCTTC.